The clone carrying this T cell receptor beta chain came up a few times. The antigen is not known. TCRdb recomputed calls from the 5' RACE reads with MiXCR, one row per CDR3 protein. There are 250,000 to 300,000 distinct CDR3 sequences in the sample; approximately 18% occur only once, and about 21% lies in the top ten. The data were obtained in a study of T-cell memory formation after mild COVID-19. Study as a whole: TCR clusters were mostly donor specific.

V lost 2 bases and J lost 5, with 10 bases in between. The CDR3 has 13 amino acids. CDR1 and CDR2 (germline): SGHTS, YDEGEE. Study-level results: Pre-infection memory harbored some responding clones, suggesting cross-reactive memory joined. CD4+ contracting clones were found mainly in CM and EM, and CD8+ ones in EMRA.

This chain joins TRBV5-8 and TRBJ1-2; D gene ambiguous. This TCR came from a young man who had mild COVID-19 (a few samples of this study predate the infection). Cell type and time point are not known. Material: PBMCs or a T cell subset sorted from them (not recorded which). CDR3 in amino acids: CASSLLREYGYTF. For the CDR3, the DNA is TGTGCCAGCAGCTTACTTCGAGAGTATGGCTACACCTTC.